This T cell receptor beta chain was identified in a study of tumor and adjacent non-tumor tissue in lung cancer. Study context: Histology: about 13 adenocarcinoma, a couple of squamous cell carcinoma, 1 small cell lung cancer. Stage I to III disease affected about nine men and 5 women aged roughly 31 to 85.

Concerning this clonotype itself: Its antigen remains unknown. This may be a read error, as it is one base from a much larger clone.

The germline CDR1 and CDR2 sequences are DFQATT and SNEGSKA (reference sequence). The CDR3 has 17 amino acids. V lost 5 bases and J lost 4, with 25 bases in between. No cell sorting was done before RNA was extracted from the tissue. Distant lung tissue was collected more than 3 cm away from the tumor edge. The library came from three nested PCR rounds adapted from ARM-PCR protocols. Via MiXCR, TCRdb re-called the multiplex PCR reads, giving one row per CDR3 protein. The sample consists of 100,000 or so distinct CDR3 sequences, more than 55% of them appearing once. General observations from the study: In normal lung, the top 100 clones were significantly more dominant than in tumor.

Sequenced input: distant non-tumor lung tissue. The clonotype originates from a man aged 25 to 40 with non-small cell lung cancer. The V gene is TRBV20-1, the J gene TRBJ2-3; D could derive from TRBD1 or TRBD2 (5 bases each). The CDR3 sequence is CSAWKVRGAARADTQYF. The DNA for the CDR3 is TGCAGTGCTTGGAAGGTCCGGGGCGCTGCGCGGGCAGATACGCAGTATTTT.